A single sample gave rise to the 11 T cell receptor beta chains below, sequenced in a study of T cell responses to AZD1222 COVID-19 vaccine. Only in-frame clones appear in the TCRdb table, and some are missing; sequencing was by immunoSEQ multiplex PCR. The table includes some 90,000 clones, roughly 90% detected once. The sample consisted of peripheral blood, taken on day 0 of AZD1222 vaccination. The receptors were sampled from an adult in good health.

The V gene is TRBV15, the J gene TRBJ2-2; possible D gene TRBD1, 5 bases. CDR1 LNHNV and CDR2 YYDKDF come from the germline V gene (reference sequence). The CDR3 extends over 16 amino acids. The V gene lost 3 bases and the J gene lost 3 bases, with 14 bases spanning the gap. In DNA form, the CDR3 reads TGTGCCACCAGCAGTGGATACCAGGGTTACACCGGGGAGCTGTTTTTT. It translates to CATSSGYQGYTGELFF.

The V call is TRBV5-1, the J call TRBJ2-7; maybe TRBD2 (7 bases). The germline V and J ends were trimmed by 3 bases and 12 bases, with 19 bases remaining between them. The CDR3 consists of 13 residues. Germline CDR1 reads SGHRS; CDR2 reads YFSETQ. The CDR3 loop reads CASSSVQGGDWYF. CDR3 bases: TGCGCCAGCAGCTCAGTACAGGGAGGGGACTGGTACTTC.

The chain links TRBV3-1 (or the pseudogene TRBV3-2) to TRBJ2-6; D possibly corresponds to TRBD2 (6 bases). The CDR3 runs to 17 residues. Germline assignment: CDR1 LGHDT and CDR2 YNNKEL (reference sequence). The V end was cut by 3 bases, the J end by 1 base, with 13 bases between. CDR3 sequence reads: CASSHGGLRSGANVLTF. The CDR3 DNA sequence: TGTGCCAGCAGCCATGGGGGGTTGAGATCTGGGGCCAACGTCCTGACTTTC.

The chain joins TRBV18 to TRBJ1-1, with 7 bases matching TRBD1. Germline loops: CDR1 KGHSH, CDR2 LQKENI. This CDR3 comprises 13 residues. Unmatched junction bases numbered 6, after V lost 4 bases and J lost 7 bases. CDR3 sequence (DNA): TGTGCCAGCTCACTCGGGACAGCCAGTGAAGCTTTCTTT. Translation gives CASSLGTASEAFF.

V and J are TRBV27 and TRBJ1-1; a possible D gene is TRBD1 (5 bases). The CDR3 has 17 residues. The germline V gene has CDR1 MNHEY and CDR2 SMNVEV (reference sequence). Trimming cost V 7 bases and J 2 bases, with 23 bases left between them. The CDR3 bases are TGTGCCAGCATCAAATTTGGGGCCTTCAAGGCTAACACTGAAGCTTTCTTT. Its protein product is CASIKFGAFKANTEAFF.

The genes are TRBV2 and TRBJ1-2; 8 bases line up with TRBD1. The CDR3 is 15 residues long. With 6 bases clipped from V and 4 bases from J, the junction kept 10 bases outside the gene matches. The V gene's germline CDR1 is SNHLY and CDR2 FYNNEI. The CDR3 sequence: CASRALRGPRYGYTF. The DNA for the CDR3 is TGTGCCAGCAGAGCACTCAGGGGGCCCCGCTATGGCTACACCTTC. The complete variable domain, with remaining parts taken from reference TRBV2 and TRBJ1-2, reads EPEVTQTPSHQVTQMGQEVILRCVPISNHLYFYWYRQILGQKVEFLVSFYNNEISEKSEIFDDQFSVERPDGSNFTLKIRSTKLEDSAMYFCASRALRGPRYGYTFGSGTRLTVV.

The rearrangement links TRBV18 to TRBJ1-2, with D possibly matching TRBD1 (5 bases). Germline CDR1 KGHSH, CDR2 LQKENI. Trimming left V 2 bases short and J 5 bases short, with 12 bases between. There are 14 residues in the CDR3. In DNA, the CDR3 is TGTGCCAGCTCACCATCCCAGGGAGGGTATGGCTACACCTTC. It specifies CASSPSQGGYGYTF.

The V gene is TRBV7-2, the J gene TRBJ2-4; weak D call: TRBD1 (6 bases). Germline V CDR1 and CDR2: SGHTA, FQGNSA. This CDR3 spans 15 amino acids. V dropped 3 bases and J dropped 3 bases, with 12 bases sitting between them. DNA for the CDR3: TGTGCCAGCAGCTTTAGAGAGGACAGCAAAAACATTCAGTACTTC. It yields the protein CASSFREDSKNIQYF.

The V call is TRBV5-1, the J call TRBJ2-7, with D uncertain. Between the trimmed V and J ends, which lost 2 bases and 2 bases, there was a span of 14 bases. The germline CDR1 and CDR2 sequences are SGHRS and YFSETQ. CDR3 length: 15 amino acids. CDR3 residues: CASSFFDQPAYEQYF. The DNA for the CDR3 is TGCGCCAGCAGCTTTTTTGACCAGCCAGCCTACGAGCAGTACTTC.

The CDR3 bases are TGTGCCAGTAGTATTGGGACAGGGGTTCATGGCTACACCTTC. Translation gives CASSIGTGVHGYTF. V usage is TRBV19 and J usage is TRBJ1-2; 10 nucleotides align to TRBD1. The germline CDR1 and CDR2 sequences are LNHDA and SQIVND (reference sequence). With V trimmed by 3 bases and J by 6 bases, 4 bases remained unmatched. The CDR3 runs 14 residues.

This clone was recorded only once. This sequence joins TRBV6-5 and TRBJ2-7; the D is unclear. The germline V gene encodes CDR1 MNHEY and CDR2 SVGAGI. The CDR3 is made up of 15 amino acids. V was shortened by 6 bases and J by 0 bases, with 15 bases between the two germline ends. The CDR3 sequence is CASSYPPGTSYEQYF. CDR3 DNA: TGTGCCAGCAGCTACCCCCCCGGAACCTCCTACGAGCAGTACTTC.